This T cell receptor beta chain was obtained from a study of T cell repertoires in aging, cancer and after chemotherapy. Looking at the study overall: The full dataset contained around 8.2 million TCR reads.

Amplification of TCR beta used genomic DNA extracted from peripheral blood. The CDR3 has 14 amino acids. Germline-derived CDR1 and CDR2 are SQVTM and ANQGSEA. The V end lost 6 bases, the J end lost 2 bases, and 14 bases lay between the germline ends. By sample fraction, this clonotype is medium-sized. Its target is unknown. TRB rearrangements spanning V, D and J were amplified using mixed TRB-A/B primers. MiXCR, applied by TCRdb to the multiplex PCR reads, yields one record per CDR3 protein. In the table there are 9,300 or so distinct CDR3 sequences, more than 20% of which are singletons. Notes on the study in general: Median generation probability rose over the chemotherapy interval in each cancer cohort, suggesting rebound thymic output.

The V gene is TRBV29-1, the J gene TRBJ1-3; D may be TRBD1 (5 bases). This TCR came from a human donor with a blood cancer. The donor label of this sample is uncertain. The sequenced material came from blood. The CDR3 DNA reads as TGCAGCGTCGCCGGGACTCGGGCTGGAAACACCATATATTTT. Its protein is CSVAGTRAGNTIYF.